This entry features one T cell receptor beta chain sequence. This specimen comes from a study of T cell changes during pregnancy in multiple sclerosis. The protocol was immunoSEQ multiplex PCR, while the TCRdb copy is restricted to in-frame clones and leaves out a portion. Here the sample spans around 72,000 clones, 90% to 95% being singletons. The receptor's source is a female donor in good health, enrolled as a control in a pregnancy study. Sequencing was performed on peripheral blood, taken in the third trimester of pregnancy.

CDR3 coding DNA: TGTGCCAGCAGCCGCTTGACCCTAGCGTCGAGTAAAGAGACCCAGTACTTC. Protein product: CASSRLTLASSKETQYF. The genes are TRBV5-4 and TRBJ2-5, with a weak D call TRBD2 (6 bases). Trimming cost V 4 bases and J 3 bases, with 22 bases left between them. Germline loops: CDR1 SGHNT, CDR2 YYREEE (reference sequence). The CDR3 is 17 residues long.